The present T cell receptor beta chain was sequenced within a study of shared clonotypes between healthy human individuals. Turning to the study itself: Three plates were used per donor for CD4 naive, three for CD4 memory, two for CD8 naive and one for CD8 memory.

Genomic DNA of each subset was evenly split across several immunoSEQ plates. Profiled with immunoSEQ multiplex PCR; TCRdb holds only in-frame clones, not every one. The sample shows 400,000 or so clones, around 96% of them seen only once. Study findings and constraints: Among the subsets, naive ones generally showed larger estimated richness than memory ones.

About this clone itself: The antigen is unknown.

CD8 memory pooled CD45RO+ cells and CCR7-negative CD45RA+ TemRA cells. V was trimmed by 2 bases and J by 4 bases, leaving 9 bases between them. CDR3 length equals 14 residues. Germline CDR1 and CDR2: SGHAT and FQNNGV. What was sequenced was memory CD8+ T cells sorted from blood. The subset is: CD45RO+ cells pooled with CCR7-negative TemRA cells. V and J are TRBV11-2 and TRBJ1-5; D is possibly TRBD1 (6 bases). This receptor was obtained from a young man in good health. DNA for the CDR3: TGTGCCAGCAGCTTACACAGGGTAAATCAGCCCCAGCATTTT. Translating it yields CASSLHRVNQPQHF.